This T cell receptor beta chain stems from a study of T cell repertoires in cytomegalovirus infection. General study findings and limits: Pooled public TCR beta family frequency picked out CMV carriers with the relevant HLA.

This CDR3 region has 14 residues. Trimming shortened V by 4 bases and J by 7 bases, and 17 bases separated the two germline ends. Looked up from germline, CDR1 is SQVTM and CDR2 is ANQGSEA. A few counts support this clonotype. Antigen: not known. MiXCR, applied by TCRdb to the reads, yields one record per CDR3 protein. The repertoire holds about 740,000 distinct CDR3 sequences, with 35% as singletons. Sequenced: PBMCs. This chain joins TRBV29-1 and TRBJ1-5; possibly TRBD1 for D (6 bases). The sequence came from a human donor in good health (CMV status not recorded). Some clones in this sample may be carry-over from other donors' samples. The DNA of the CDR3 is TGCAGCGTTGGGGGGCAGGGCTTGGACCAGCCCCAGCATTTT. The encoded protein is CSVGGQGLDQPQHF.